The 29 T cell receptor beta chains below were found in one sample sequenced in a study of blood T cell repertoires in COVID-19. Using immunoSEQ multiplex PCR, the repertoire was profiled, and TCRdb retains in-frame clones only, with some absent. The table lists roughly 250,000 clones, approximately 86% of them singletons. Sequencing was done on a sample of PBMCs or T cells enriched from blood (not recorded which). The receptor source for this set is a middle-aged woman with acute COVID-19.

This clone was seen more than once but under ten times. This chain joins TRBV9 and TRBJ2-7; 7 bases match TRBD2. V was clipped by 0 bases and J by 4 bases; unmatched bases: 7. Germline assignment: CDR1 SGDLS and CDR2 YYNGEE. This CDR3 spans 15 amino acids. Here the CDR3 reads CASSVAAGSMYEQYF. The CDR3 DNA reads TGTGCCAGCAGCGTAGCAGCGGGGAGCATGTACGAGCAGTACTTC.

V usage is TRBV7-2 and J usage is TRBJ2-2; 11 bases are shared with TRBD2. The CDR3 length is 16 residues. Germline assignment: CDR1 SGHTA and CDR2 FQGNSA. With V trimmed by 7 bases and J by 8 bases, 12 bases remained unmatched. The CDR3 DNA is TGTGCCAGCACCCGCGATAGCGGGAGGGCCTCGGGGGAGCTGTTTTTT. This codes for CASTRDSGRASGELFF.

The chain uses TRBV28 and TRBJ2-2; 13 positions match TRBD2. With V trimmed by 5 bases and J by 6 bases, 3 bases remained unmatched. In germline, CDR1 is MDHEN, CDR2 SYDVKM. This CDR3 is 15 amino acids long. The CDR3 loop reads CASSQLAGGAGELFF. The CDR3 DNA sequence: TGTGCCAGCAGTCAACTAGCGGGAGGGGCCGGGGAGCTGTTTTTT.

The gene calls are TRBV11-3 and TRBJ2-7, with D perhaps TRBD1 (8 bases). Looked up from germline, CDR1 is SGHNT and CDR2 is YENEEA. Trimming removed 5 bases from V and 5 bases from J, with 22 bases in between. This CDR3 contains 16 residues. The CDR3 DNA reads TGTGCCAGCAGCGATACGACAGGGGAGGGAGCCGACGAGCAGTACTTC. Translation gives CASSDTTGEGADEQYF.

V gene TRBV18 combines with J gene TRBJ2-7, with TRBD1 identical over 7 bases. V gave up 6 bases and J gave up 4 bases; unmatched junction bases: 12. This CDR3 has 15 residues. The germline CDR1 and CDR2 sequences are KGHSH and LQKENI. The CDR3 spells CASSTRRDRAYEQYF. CDR3 nucleotide sequence: TGTGCCAGCTCCACCCGCCGTGACAGGGCTTACGAGCAGTACTTC.

This clone occurred once. The genes are TRBV27 and TRBJ2-1; 9 positions agree with TRBD1. The CDR3 length is 16 residues. CDR1 and CDR2 from the germline V gene are MNHEY and SMNVEV (reference sequence). Unmatched junction bases numbered 7, after V lost 3 bases and J lost 4 bases. Written as DNA, the CDR3 is TGTGCCAGCAGTTTGTACCCGGGACAGGGATACAATGAGCAGTTCTTC. Its protein product is CASSLYPGQGYNEQFF.

The rearrangement uses TRBV11-2 and TRBJ1-1; D gene unclear. V lost 3 bases to trimming and J lost 2 bases, with 10 bases between them. Germline loops: CDR1 SGHAT, CDR2 FQNNGV. This CDR3 contains 14 residues. The CDR3 nucleotides are TGTGCCAGCAGCTTTGTCACTCGTAACACTGAAGCTTTCTTT. It encodes CASSFVTRNTEAFF.

The chain couples TRBV7-9 to TRBJ2-4; a possible D gene is TRBD2 (6 bases). The CDR3 covers 15 residues. Looked up from germline, CDR1 is SEHNR and CDR2 is FQNEAQ (reference sequence). V was clipped by 4 bases and J by 4 bases, with 14 bases between them. The CDR3 loop reads CASSSLVRGKNIQYF. The CDR3 coding sequence is TGTGCCAGCAGCTCCCTGGTGCGGGGTAAAAACATTCAGTACTTC.

CDR3 coding DNA: TGTGCCAGGGACACAGGGGTGGGGACAGATACGCAGTATTTT. This gives the protein CARDTGVGTDTQYF. The rearrangement joins TRBV6-5 to TRBJ2-3; 7 nucleotides match TRBD1. This CDR3 comprises 14 residues. Germline values: CDR1 MNHEY, CDR2 SVGAGI. After removal of 9 bases from V and 3 bases from J, the junction contained 9 bases not matched to a gene.

V gene TRBV7-9 combines with J gene TRBJ1-1; the match to TRBD1 covers 8 bases. V lost 1 base and J lost 3; bases outside the gene matches: 4. The germline V gene has CDR1 SEHNR and CDR2 FQNEAQ (reference sequence). This CDR3 contains 15 residues. The CDR3 sequence is CASSLGAQGDTEAFF. The CDR3 DNA follows: TGTGCCAGCAGCTTAGGTGCACAGGGGGACACTGAAGCTTTCTTT.

The chain joins TRBV7-9 to TRBJ1-1; unclear D gene. Trimming shortened V by 5 bases and J by 5 bases, and 18 bases separated the two germline ends. Germline V gene sequence: CDR1 SEHNR, CDR2 FQNEAQ (reference sequence). The CDR3 is made up of 15 amino acids. CDR3 region: CASSKRTESGTEAFF. The CDR3 nucleotides read TGTGCCAGCAGCAAACGGACCGAATCGGGGACTGAAGCTTTCTTT.

The rearrangement links TRBV11-3 to TRBJ1-1; D unresolved. The germline V and J ends were trimmed by 6 bases and 7 bases, with 15 bases remaining between them. The CDR3 runs to 13 residues. Germline-derived CDR1 and CDR2 are SGHNT and YENEEA. The CDR3 nucleotides are TGTGCCAGCAGGTCCCCCGGACTGGATGAAGCTTTCTTT. This gives the protein CASRSPGLDEAFF.

The table lists this clone with a few counts. The V call is TRBV11-3, the J call TRBJ2-7; TRBD2 matches 11 bases. CDR3 length equals 15 residues. The germline CDR1 and CDR2 sequences are SGHNT and YENEEA. J lost 3 bases, V lost 5 bases, and 6 bases had no gene match. The DNA of the CDR3 is TGTGCCAGCAGCCCTCTAGCGGGAGGTTACTACGAGCAGTACTTC. Encoded protein: CASSPLAGGYYEQYF.

V and J are TRBV9 and TRBJ2-5; no firm D call. V was cut by 3 bases and J by 5 bases, with 8 bases left in between. Germline CDR1 is SGDLS and CDR2 is YYNGEE. The CDR3 runs 12 residues. The CDR3 nucleotides are TGTGCCAGCAGCGGGAGTGGGGAGACCCAGTACTTC. It is translated as CASSGSGETQYF.

V usage is TRBV12-5 and J usage is TRBJ1-2, with D perhaps TRBD1 (5 bases). The V end was cut by 1 base, the J end by 8 bases, with 20 bases between. Germline assignment: CDR1 LGHNT and CDR2 FRNRAP. The CDR3 length is 16 residues. The DNA of the CDR3 is TGTGCTAGTGGTTTGGCATCCCCGGGGGACGCTTGGGGCTACACCTTC. It translates to CASGLASPGDAWGYTF.

The chain links TRBV3-1 (or the pseudogene TRBV3-2) to TRBJ2-2; the match to TRBD2 covers 15 bases. Trimming removed 2 bases from V and 0 bases from J; junction bases left unmatched: 1. Germline values: CDR1 LGHDT, CDR2 YNNKEL (reference sequence). CDR3 size: 18 residues. DNA of the CDR3: TGTGCCAGCAGCCAAAGGACTAGCGGGAGGGCGAACACCGGGGAGCTGTTTTTT. Residues: CASSQRTSGRANTGELFF.

A single count supports this clone. This chain joins TRBV4-1 and TRBJ2-5; TRBD2 matches at 16 bases. J gave up 4 bases and V 0 bases, and 8 bases lay outside the gene matches. This CDR3 is built from 19 residues. Germline CDR1 and CDR2: MGHRA and YSYEKL. Here the CDR3 DNA reads TGCGCCAGCAGCCAAGAACCGGGACTAGCGGGGGGGGCCCCAGAGACCCAGTACTTC. It specifies CASSQEPGLAGGAPETQYF.

The chain joins TRBV27 to TRBJ2-6; TRBD2 aligns across 15 bases. Losses at the gene ends were 5 bases for V and 1 base for J; bases not matched to a gene: 15. Germline CDR1 and CDR2: MNHEY and SMNVEV (reference sequence). CDR3 length equals 22 residues. CDR3 bases: TGTGCCAGCAGTCCGCGATCCGGGACTAGCGGGAGGAAAAGGTCTGGGGCCAACGTCCTGACTTTC. It yields the protein CASSPRSGTSGRKRSGANVLTF.

This clone was recorded only once. V is TRBV7-9 and J is TRBJ1-1, with D hard to call. V was cut by 2 bases and J by 6 bases, with 19 bases left in between. CDR1 and CDR2 from the germline V gene are SEHNR and FQNEAQ (reference sequence). CDR3 length: 16 residues. CDR3 protein: CASSLSGGVLIPEAFF. The CDR3 DNA sequence: TGTGCCAGCAGCTTAAGTGGCGGGGTTCTGATCCCTGAAGCTTTCTTT.

The chain joins TRBV5-4 to TRBJ1-1; the D gene is possibly TRBD1 (6 bases). Germline V gene lookup returns CDR1 SGHNT and CDR2 YYREEE (reference sequence). Deletions cut 4 bases from V and 0 bases from J, with 13 bases between. CDR3 size: 15 residues. The CDR3 bases are TGTGCCAGCAGCCCAGTGGGGGCTCTGAACACTGAAGCTTTCTTT. Its translation is CASSPVGALNTEAFF. The full variable domain, rest sourced from reference TRBV5-4 and TRBJ1-1, is ETGVTQSPTHLIKTRGQQVTLRCSSQSGHNTVSWYQQALGQGPQFIFQYYREEENGRGNFPPRFSGLQFPNYSSELNVNALELDDSALYLCASSPVGALNTEAFFGQGTRLTVV.

The chain carries TRBV10-3 and TRBJ1-2, with TRBD1 matching 9 bases. This CDR3 has 15 amino acids. The germline V gene encodes CDR1 ENHRY and CDR2 SYGVKD. The junction had 9 bases not matched to a gene; V was cut back by 2 bases and J by 8 bases. DNA of the CDR3: TGTGCCATCAGTGAGGAACAGGGGGCAGGAGGGGGCTACACCTTC. Amino acid sequence: CAISEEQGAGGGYTF.

This chain uses TRBV27 with TRBJ1-1; D not certain. V was shortened by 4 bases and J by 3 bases, with 12 bases between the two germline ends. Germline lookup yields CDR1 MNHEY and CDR2 SMNVEV (reference sequence). CDR3 length equals 14 residues. The CDR3 sequence: CASSSVPRHTEAFF. As DNA, the CDR3 is TGTGCCAGCAGTTCCGTCCCGAGGCACACTGAAGCTTTCTTT.

This chain links TRBV7-2 with TRBJ2-4; no reliable D call. The CDR3 is 11 amino acids. Germline CDR1 reads SGHTA; CDR2 reads FQGNSA. Trimming stripped 6 bases from V and 4 bases from J, with 4 bases between. CDR3 sequence reads: CASSPKNIQYF. In DNA, the CDR3 is TGTGCCAGCAGTCCTAAAAACATTCAGTACTTC.

The chain employs TRBV25-1 and TRBJ2-1, with 7 nucleotides matching TRBD1. CDR3 length equals 14 residues. V gave up 3 bases and J gave up 10 bases; unmatched junction bases: 9. Germline CDR1 is MGHDK and CDR2 is SYGVNS. In nucleotides, the CDR3 is TGTGCCAGCAGTGATGTCTTAGGGGGCATCGAGCAGTTCTTC. Amino acids: CASSDVLGGIEQFF. Using reference TRBV25-1 and TRBJ2-1 for the parts outside the CDR3, the full variable domain is EADIYQTPRYLVIGTGKKITLECSQTMGHDKMYWYQQDPGMELHLIHYSYGVNSTEKGDLSSESTVSRIRTEHFPLTLESARPSHTSQYLCASSDVLGGIEQFFGPGTRLTVL.

The rearrangement joins TRBV10-1 to TRBJ2-5; 11 nucleotides align to TRBD2. The CDR3 runs 15 residues. Trimming at V came to 7 bases and at J to 4 bases, leaving 8 bases not matched to a gene. CDR1 and CDR2 (germline): WNHNN, SYGVQD (reference sequence). CDR3 coding DNA: TGCGCCAGCAACCTACTAGCGGGAGTCCCAGAGACCCAGTACTTC. Protein sequence: CASNLLAGVPETQYF.

The chain has TRBV19 and TRBJ1-5; the D gene is possibly TRBD1 (5 bases). This CDR3 region has 15 residues. The V gene's germline CDR1 is LNHDA and CDR2 SQIVND (reference sequence). V lost 8 bases, J lost 2 bases, and 16 bases lay in between. DNA of the CDR3: TGTGCCAGTTGGGGCGTCGCTGGGGGCAATCAGCCCCAGCATTTT. Residues: CASWGVAGGNQPQHF.

The chain combines TRBV7-9 with TRBJ1-1; 9 bases map to TRBD1. CDR3 length equals 14 residues. CDR1 SEHNR and CDR2 FQNEAQ come from the germline V gene (reference sequence). The ends lost 5 bases at V and 3 bases at J; junction bases unmatched: 4. The CDR3 DNA follows: TGTGCCAGCAGCCACGGGGACAGGGACACTGAAGCTTTCTTT. This encodes CASSHGDRDTEAFF.

This chain joins TRBV25-1 and TRBJ2-1; D not certain. The CDR3 spans 14 residues. Trimming cost V 0 bases and J 15 bases, with 18 bases left between them. CDR1 is MGHDK, CDR2 SYGVNS, per germline. The CDR3 loop reads CASSEYGGLMSPFF. CDR3 bases: TGTGCCAGCAGTGAATATGGCGGTTTGATGTCACCGTTCTTC. Full variable domain (remainder filled in from reference TRBV25-1 and TRBJ2-1): EADIYQTPRYLVIGTGKKITLECSQTMGHDKMYWYQQDPGMELHLIHYSYGVNSTEKGDLSSESTVSRIRTEHFPLTLESARPSHTSQYLCASSEYGGLMSPFFGPGTRLTVL.

This clone has just one count. J is TRBJ1-1 and V is TRBV4-1; D gene uncertain. The CDR3 consists of 15 residues. The V gene's germline CDR1 is MGHRA and CDR2 YSYEKL. Trimming cost V 3 bases and J 0 bases, with 11 bases left between them. The CDR3 loop is CASSHLRIMNTEAFF. In DNA form, the CDR3 reads TGCGCCAGCAGCCACCTCAGGATTATGAACACTGAAGCTTTCTTT.